This TCR beta chain was observed in a study of T cell responses to AZD1222 COVID-19 vaccine. The overall study: Timing groups of about 4 and about 12 weeks for second doses were pooled.

A remark on this clone: Its antigen remains unknown.

Study outcomes and limitations: Baseline serology detected seropositivity in only six or seven AZD1222 recipients. Without day 14 samples, only post-peak T cell repertoires were studied.

CDR1 SGDLS and CDR2 YYNGEE come from the germline V gene. CDR3 length: 15 amino acids. Trimming removed 0 bases at V and 7 bases at J, with 11 bases between. Only in-frame clones appear in the TCRdb table, and some are missing; sequencing was by immunoSEQ multiplex PCR. Of about 130,000 clones in the sample, just under 95% were seen once. The material sequenced was peripheral blood, taken on day 0 of AZD1222 vaccination. The rearrangement links TRBV9 to TRBJ1-6, with D possibly TRBD1 on 6 matching bases. The receptor was derived from an adult in good health. The CDR3 DNA reads as TGTGCCAGCAGCGTAGAGGGGGATAAGAATTCACCCCTCCACTTT. It translates to CASSVEGDKNSPLHF.